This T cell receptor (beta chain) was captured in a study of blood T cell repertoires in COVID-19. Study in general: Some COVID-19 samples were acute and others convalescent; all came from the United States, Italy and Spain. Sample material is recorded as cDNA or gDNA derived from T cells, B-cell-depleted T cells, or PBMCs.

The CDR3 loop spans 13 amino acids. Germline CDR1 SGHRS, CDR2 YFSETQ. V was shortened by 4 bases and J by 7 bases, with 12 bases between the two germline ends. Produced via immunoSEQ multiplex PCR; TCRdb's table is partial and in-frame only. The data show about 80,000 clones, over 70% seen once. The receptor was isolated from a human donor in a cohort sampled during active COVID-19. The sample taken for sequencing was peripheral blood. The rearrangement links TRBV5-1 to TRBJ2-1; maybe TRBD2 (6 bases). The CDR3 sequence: CASSGRGRNEQFF. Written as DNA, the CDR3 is TGCGCCAGCAGCGGGCGGGGCCGTAATGAGCAGTTCTTC. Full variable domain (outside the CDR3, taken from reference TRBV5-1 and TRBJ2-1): KAGVTQTPRYLIKTRGQQVTLSCSPISGHRSVSWYQQTPGQGLQFLFEYFSETQRNKGNFPGRFSGRQFSNSRSEMNVSTLELGDSALYLCASSGRGRNEQFFGPGTRLTVL.